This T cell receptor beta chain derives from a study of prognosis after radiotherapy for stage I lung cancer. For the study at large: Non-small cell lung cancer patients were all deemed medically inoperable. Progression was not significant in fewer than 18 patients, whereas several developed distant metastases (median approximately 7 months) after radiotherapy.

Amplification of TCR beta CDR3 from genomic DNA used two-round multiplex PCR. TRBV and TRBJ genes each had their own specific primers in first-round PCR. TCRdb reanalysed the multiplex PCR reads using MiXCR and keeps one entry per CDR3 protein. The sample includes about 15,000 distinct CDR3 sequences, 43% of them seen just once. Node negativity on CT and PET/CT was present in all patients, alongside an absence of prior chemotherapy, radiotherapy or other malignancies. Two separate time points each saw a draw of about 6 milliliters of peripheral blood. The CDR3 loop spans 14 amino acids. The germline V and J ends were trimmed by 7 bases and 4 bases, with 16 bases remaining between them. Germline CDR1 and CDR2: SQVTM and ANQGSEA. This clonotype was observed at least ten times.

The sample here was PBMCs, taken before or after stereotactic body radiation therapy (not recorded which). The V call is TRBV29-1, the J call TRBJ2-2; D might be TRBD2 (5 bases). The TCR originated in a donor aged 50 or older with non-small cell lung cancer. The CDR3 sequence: CSARPSWGTGELFF. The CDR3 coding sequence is TGCAGCGCCCGCCCTAGCTGGGGCACCGGGGAGCTGTTTTTT.